The rows below give T cell receptor beta chains drawn from one sample of a study of PD-1 blockade in classical Hodgkin lymphoma. Sequencing used immunoSEQ multiplex PCR; TCRdb keeps in-frame clones, though not all of them. The sample carries more than 9,500 clones, roughly 84% recorded once. The sequencing here drew on CD8+ T cells from blood, taken at baseline. These receptors came from a human donor with classical Hodgkin lymphoma. Each CDR3 is given with its conserved first and last residue. Each record gives: CDR3 protein, CDR3 DNA, V gene, J gene, clone size, D gene. D genes are given only for firm matches. Where a row states a size, it is once, few, many or the class of an expanded clone; other rows omit it.

CDR3aa: CASSSKYREPMNTEAFF; CDR3nt: TGTGCCAGCAGCTCAAAGTACCGTGAGCCAATGAACACTGAAGCTTTCTTT; v_gene: TRBV27; j_gene: TRBJ1-1; abundance: .; d_gene: .
CDR3aa: CASSPDSGHYEQYF; CDR3nt: TGTGCCAGCTCGCCGGACAGCGGGCACTACGAGCAGTACTTC; v_gene: TRBV18; j_gene: TRBJ2-7; abundance: medium-sized; d_gene: .
CDR3aa: CASSPDRWGAFF; CDR3nt: TGTGCCAGCAGTCCGGACAGGTGGGGCGCTTTCTTT; v_gene: TRBV6-5; j_gene: TRBJ1-1; abundance: .; d_gene: TRBD1
CDR3aa: CASSPGLSGRAYNEQFF; CDR3nt: TGTGCCAGCTCACCGGGGCTAAGCGGGAGGGCCTACAATGAGCAGTTCTTC; v_gene: TRBV18; j_gene: TRBJ2-1; abundance: .; d_gene: TRBD2
CDR3aa: CASSVSWGGDQPQHF; CDR3nt: TGTGCCAGCAGTGTAAGTTGGGGCGGCGATCAGCCCCAGCATTTT; v_gene: TRBV27; j_gene: TRBJ1-5; abundance: .; d_gene: .
CDR3aa: CASSSISTGLGEQYF; CDR3nt: TGTGCCAGCAGTTCAATCTCGACAGGACTTGGCGAGCAGTACTTC; v_gene: TRBV28; j_gene: TRBJ2-7; abundance: .; d_gene: .
CDR3aa: CAWSAESGYNEQFF; CDR3nt: TGTGCCTGGAGTGCCGAATCCGGGTACAATGAGCAGTTCTTC; v_gene: TRBV30; j_gene: TRBJ2-1; abundance: few; d_gene: .
CDR3aa: CASSLKLAEGYEQYF; CDR3nt: TGTGCCAGCAGCCTCAAACTAGCGGAGGGCTACGAGCAGTACTTC; v_gene: TRBV6-1; j_gene: TRBJ2-7; abundance: .; d_gene: TRBD2
CDR3aa: CASSRQGNSNQPQHF; CDR3nt: TGTGCCAGCAGCCGACAGGGGAATAGCAATCAGCCCCAGCATTTT; v_gene: TRBV7-8; j_gene: TRBJ1-5; abundance: .; d_gene: TRBD1
CDR3aa: CASSVTASSSYEQYF; CDR3nt: TGTGCCAGCAGCGTAACTGCTAGCAGCAGTTACGAGCAGTACTTC; v_gene: TRBV9; j_gene: TRBJ2-7; abundance: .; d_gene: .
CDR3aa: CASSFSGGRDYEQYF; CDR3nt: TGCGCCAGCAGTTTCTCCGGTGGCAGGGACTACGAGCAGTACTTC; v_gene: TRBV4-1; j_gene: TRBJ2-7; abundance: few; d_gene: .
CDR3aa: CASSLSMRAYEQYF; CDR3nt: TGCGCCAGCAGCCTAAGCATGAGGGCCTACGAGCAGTACTTC; v_gene: TRBV4-3; j_gene: TRBJ2-7; abundance: .; d_gene: .
CDR3aa: CASSLAGPNTEAFF; CDR3nt: TGTGCCAGCAGCTTAGCAGGGCCGAACACTGAAGCTTTCTTT; v_gene: TRBV7-6; j_gene: TRBJ1-1; abundance: .; d_gene: .
CDR3aa: CASSEFGTGPDTQYF; CDR3nt: TGTGCCAGCAGTGAATTTGGGACAGGGCCAGATACGCAGTATTTT; v_gene: TRBV25-1; j_gene: TRBJ2-3; abundance: .; d_gene: TRBD1
CDR3aa: CASGDRRTAHSYEQYF; CDR3nt: TGTGCTAGTGGGGACCGGAGGACAGCTCATTCCTACGAGCAGTACTTC; v_gene: TRBV12-5; j_gene: TRBJ2-7; abundance: .; d_gene: .
CDR3aa: CASSNLSRRGMYSNQPQHF; CDR3nt: TGTGCCAGCAGCAATCTGAGTCGGAGGGGGATGTATAGCAATCAGCCCCAGCATTTT; v_gene: TRBV21-1; j_gene: TRBJ1-5; abundance: .; d_gene: .
CDR3aa: CASSWRGAQFGYTF; CDR3nt: TGTGCCAGCAGCTGGCGGGGGGCACAATTTGGCTACACCTTC; v_gene: TRBV5-6; j_gene: TRBJ1-2; abundance: .; d_gene: .
CDR3aa: CASSLVGPSYNEQFF; CDR3nt: TGCGCCAGCAGCTTGGTAGGTCCAAGTTACAATGAGCAGTTCTTC; v_gene: TRBV5-1; j_gene: TRBJ2-1; abundance: .; d_gene: .
CDR3aa: CASSIRTVPNEKLFF; CDR3nt: TGTGCCAGTAGTATAAGGACAGTACCTAATGAAAAACTGTTTTTT; v_gene: TRBV19; j_gene: TRBJ1-4; abundance: .; d_gene: .
CDR3aa: CASSLGNGNSPLHF; CDR3nt: TGTGCCAGCAGTTTAGGTAACGGGAATTCACCCCTCCACTTT; v_gene: TRBV27; j_gene: TRBJ1-6; abundance: .; d_gene: .
CDR3aa: CASSTYRGRDMNTEAFF; CDR3nt: TGTGCCAGTAGTACTTACAGGGGGCGCGATATGAACACTGAAGCTTTCTTT; v_gene: TRBV19; j_gene: TRBJ1-1; abundance: .; d_gene: TRBD1
CDR3aa: CASSLFQSLSDEQYF; CDR3nt: TGTGCCAGCAGCTTGTTCCAGTCTCTTAGCGACGAGCAGTACTTC; v_gene: TRBV5-6; j_gene: TRBJ2-7; abundance: .; d_gene: .
CDR3aa: CSVGARETQYF; CDR3nt: TGCAGCGTTGGCGCGAGAGAGACCCAGTACTTC; v_gene: TRBV29-1; j_gene: TRBJ2-5; abundance: .; d_gene: .
CDR3aa: CASSLAGTYEQYF; CDR3nt: TGTGCCAGCAGTTTAGCGGGCACCTACGAGCAGTACTTC; v_gene: TRBV28; j_gene: TRBJ2-7; abundance: .; d_gene: .
CDR3aa: CASSSLTGRGYGYTF; CDR3nt: TGTGCCAGCAGCTCCCTTACGGGACGGGGATATGGCTACACCTTC; v_gene: TRBV7-9; j_gene: TRBJ1-2; abundance: .; d_gene: .
CDR3aa: CASSLGGAAYEQYF; CDR3nt: TGTGCCAGCAGCTTAGGCGGAGCAGCCTACGAGCAGTACTTC; v_gene: TRBV7-2; j_gene: TRBJ2-7; abundance: .; d_gene: .
CDR3aa: CASSTGDTYNEQFF; CDR3nt: TGTGCCAGCAGCACGGGGGACACCTACAATGAGCAGTTCTTC; v_gene: TRBV6-5; j_gene: TRBJ2-1; abundance: .; d_gene: .
CDR3aa: CATSGGPSTDTQYF; CDR3nt: TGTGCCACATCGGGGGGACCTAGCACAGATACGCAGTATTTT; v_gene: TRBV15; j_gene: TRBJ2-3; abundance: .; d_gene: TRBD2
CDR3aa: CASSLGQGATEQYF; CDR3nt: TGTGCCAGCAGCCTGGGACAGGGGGCAACCGAGCAGTACTTC; v_gene: TRBV5-5; j_gene: TRBJ2-7; abundance: .; d_gene: TRBD1
CDR3aa: CASSLGFGETSTDTQYF; CDR3nt: TGTGCCAGCAGCTTAGGTTTCGGCGAGACTAGCACAGATACGCAGTATTTT; v_gene: TRBV11-3; j_gene: TRBJ2-3; abundance: .; d_gene: .
CDR3aa: CASSTSGGAGGWADTQYF; CDR3nt: TGTGCCAGCAGCACCTCCGGGGGAGCGGGAGGTTGGGCAGATACGCAGTATTTT; v_gene: TRBV27; j_gene: TRBJ2-3; abundance: .; d_gene: TRBD2
CDR3aa: CASRDSGQGINIQYF; CDR3nt: TGTGCCAGCAGGGACTCGGGGCAGGGAATCAACATTCAGTACTTC; v_gene: TRBV7-9; j_gene: TRBJ2-4; abundance: .; d_gene: .
CDR3aa: CAWSVYRTEEQYF; CDR3nt: TGTGCCTGGAGTGTTTACAGAACGGAAGAGCAGTACTTC; v_gene: TRBV30; j_gene: TRBJ2-7; abundance: .; d_gene: .
CDR3aa: CASSQKITGGGSPLHF; CDR3nt: TGCGCCAGCAGCCAAAAGATAACGGGGGGCGGTTCACCCCTCCACTTT; v_gene: TRBV4-1; j_gene: TRBJ1-6; abundance: .; d_gene: .
CDR3aa: CAPHHSGANVLTF; CDR3nt: TGTGCCCCCCATCACTCTGGGGCCAACGTCCTGACTTTC; v_gene: TRBV5-4; j_gene: TRBJ2-6; abundance: .; d_gene: .
CDR3aa: CAWSVWGPLNSPLHF; CDR3nt: TGTGCCTGGAGTGTCTGGGGACCGCTTAATTCACCCCTCCACTTT; v_gene: TRBV30; j_gene: TRBJ1-6; abundance: .; d_gene: .
CDR3aa: CASSLTGTSYEQYF; CDR3nt: TGTGCCAGCAGTTTGACCGGGACCTCCTACGAGCAGTACTTC; v_gene: TRBV27; j_gene: TRBJ2-7; abundance: .; d_gene: .
CDR3aa: CASRHGGIEAFF; CDR3nt: TGTGCCAGCAGACACGGGGGGATTGAAGCTTTCTTT; v_gene: TRBV19; j_gene: TRBJ1-1; abundance: few; d_gene: .
CDR3aa: CASSLGQGAYRETQYF; CDR3nt: TGTGCCAGCAGCCTCGGACAGGGGGCGTATCGAGAGACCCAGTACTTC; v_gene: TRBV7-2; j_gene: TRBJ2-5; abundance: .; d_gene: TRBD1
CDR3aa: CASNAPEDRGDQPQHF; CDR3nt: TGTGCCAGCAACGCACCCGAGGACAGGGGGGATCAGCCCCAGCATTTT; v_gene: TRBV2; j_gene: TRBJ1-5; abundance: few; d_gene: TRBD1
CDR3aa: CASSIDPDLSAEKLFF; CDR3nt: TGTGCCAGTAGTATAGATCCCGACCTCTCGGCTGAAAAACTGTTTTTT; v_gene: TRBV19; j_gene: TRBJ1-4; abundance: .; d_gene: .
CDR3aa: CASSQEDSESYEQYF; CDR3nt: TGTGCCAGCAGCCAAGAGGACAGTGAATCCTACGAGCAGTACTTC; v_gene: TRBV4-2; j_gene: TRBJ2-7; abundance: .; d_gene: .